This T cell receptor (beta chain) was obtained from a study of read filtering for tumor transcriptome and immune sequencing. The overall study: DNase treatment preceded whole-transcriptome library preparation. IR-seq gave about 3.5 to 11 million TCR reads per sample; RNA-seq gave roughly 80 to 1,300.

Trimming took 5 bases from V and 1 from J, leaving 11 bases between them. The CDR3 is made up of 15 amino acids. Germline assignment: CDR1 MDHEN and CDR2 SYDVKM. Molecular barcoded adaptors covering alpha/delta and beta/gamma chains were used on approximately 400 ng RNA. TCRdb ran MiXCR on the reads and lists one entry per CDR3 protein. The table shows tens of thousands of distinct CDR3 sequences, with roughly 13% occurring only once. Findings of the study overall: About 80% of IR-seq clonotypes had one read, totaling approximately 3.5% of reads; RNA-seq: approximately 73% and 42%.

On this clonotype: Its antigen is not known.

The receptor comes from a donor at least 40 years old with multiple myeloma. This chain links TRBV28 with TRBJ2-2; no definite D call. Sequenced input: a population of CD138-negative cells sorted from bone marrow. The CDR3 region is CASSPGRMNTGELFF. The CDR3 DNA reads TGTGCCAGCAGTCCCGGACGGATGAACACCGGGGAGCTGTTTTTT.